This T cell receptor beta chain derives from a study of T cell responses to AZD1222 COVID-19 vaccine. As concerns this clone: The antigen is unknown.

Second-dose intervals near 4 or 12 weeks were combined. Findings and caveats of the study: Every sample of the repertoires postdated the peak T cell response.

Clones were sequenced by immunoSEQ multiplex PCR, and TCRdb holds only the in-frame ones, with some missing. The data contain approximately 130,000 clones, over 85% of them singletons. This TCR came from an adult who received the AZD1222 COVID-19 vaccine. The input for sequencing was peripheral blood, taken 28 days after the second AZD1222 dose.

Here the CDR3 DNA reads TGCAGCGTGATGTGGACAGGCGGGGGCTACACCTTC. This translates into CSVMWTGGGYTF. This chain uses TRBV29-1 with TRBJ1-2; 7 nucleotides align to TRBD1. This CDR3 is built from 12 residues. CDR1 SQVTM and CDR2 ANQGSEA come from the germline V gene. Trimming cost V 6 bases and J 8 bases; bases outside gene matches: 9.